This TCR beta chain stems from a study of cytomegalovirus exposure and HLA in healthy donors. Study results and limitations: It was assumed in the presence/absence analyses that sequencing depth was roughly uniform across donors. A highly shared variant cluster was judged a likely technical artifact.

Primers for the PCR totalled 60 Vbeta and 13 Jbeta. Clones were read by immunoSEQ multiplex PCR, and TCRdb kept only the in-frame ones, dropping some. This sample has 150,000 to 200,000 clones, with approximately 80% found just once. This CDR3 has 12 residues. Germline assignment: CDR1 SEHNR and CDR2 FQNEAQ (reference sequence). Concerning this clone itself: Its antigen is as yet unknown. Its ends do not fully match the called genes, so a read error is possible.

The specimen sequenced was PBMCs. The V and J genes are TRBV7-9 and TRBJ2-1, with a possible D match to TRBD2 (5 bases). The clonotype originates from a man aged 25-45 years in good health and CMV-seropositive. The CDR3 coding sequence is TGTTCCAGCAGCGAAAGACTAATGGAGCAGTTCTTC. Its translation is CSSSERLMEQFF.